The clone carrying this T cell receptor (beta chain) is a singleton in its sample. V shed 5 bases and J 7 bases; nucleotides not matched to a gene: 13. Germline V gene lookup returns CDR1 MNHEY and CDR2 SMNVEV (reference sequence). This CDR3 has 16 amino acids. Vbeta (60) and Jbeta (13) primers were used in the PCR. Sequenced by immunoSEQ multiplex PCR; TCRdb stores in-frame clones only, minus some. The sample holds around 210,000 clones, roughly 73% seen once. The sample belongs to a study of cytomegalovirus exposure and HLA in healthy donors. The chain has TRBV27 and TRBJ2-5; 10 bases map to TRBD1. The sequence derives from a boy aged 5-17 years in good health and CMV-seronegative. Input material: PBMCs. The DNA for the CDR3 is TGTGCCAGCAGTCCCGTCCGGACAGGGGGTTCCGGGACCCAGTACTTC. Translation gives CASSPVRTGGSGTQYF.